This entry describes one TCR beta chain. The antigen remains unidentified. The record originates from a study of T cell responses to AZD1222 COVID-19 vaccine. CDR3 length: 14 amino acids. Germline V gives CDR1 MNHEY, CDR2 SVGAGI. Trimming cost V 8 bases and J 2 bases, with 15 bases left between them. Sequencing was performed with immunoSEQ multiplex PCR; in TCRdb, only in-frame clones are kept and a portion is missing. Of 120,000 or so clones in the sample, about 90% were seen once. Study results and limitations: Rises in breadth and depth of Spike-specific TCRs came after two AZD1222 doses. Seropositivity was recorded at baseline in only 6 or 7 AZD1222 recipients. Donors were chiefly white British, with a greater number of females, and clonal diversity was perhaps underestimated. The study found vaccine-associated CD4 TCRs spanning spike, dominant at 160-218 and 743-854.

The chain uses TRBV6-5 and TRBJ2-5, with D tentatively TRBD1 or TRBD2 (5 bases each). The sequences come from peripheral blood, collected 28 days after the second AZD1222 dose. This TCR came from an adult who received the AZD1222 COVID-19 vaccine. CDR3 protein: CASGQRGGQETQYF. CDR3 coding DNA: TGTGCCAGCGGGCAGAGGGGCGGTCAAGAGACCCAGTACTTC.